This record covers a single T cell receptor beta chain. This clonotype was found a few times. What antigen it recognizes has not been identified. Base qualities are not provided; no much larger clone lies one nucleotide away. The sample belongs to a study of T-cell reconstitution after alpha-beta-depleted transplantation in children (dated by TCRdb to the mid-2010s). Regarding the research as a whole: Using TCR repertoire profiling, the study followed T-cell immune reconstitution in a quantitative way in children after TCRalphabeta/CD19-depleted allogeneic hematopoietic cell transplantation.

V and J are truncated by 7 bases and 2 bases respectively, leaving an intervening sequence of 18 bases. Counted from cysteine to phenylalanine, this CDR3 has 15 amino acids. Kept here is only the CDR3 DNA, which spans 45 bases and is read in frame from base 1. The germline V gene provides CDR1 MNHEY and CDR2 SVGEGT. Receptors were amplified or captured by PCR. TCRdb names Illumina HiSeq 2500 as the instrument used. To normalize quantification of the TCRbeta repertoire, the TCR libraries were built with molecular barcoding that relied on unique molecular identifiers. Clones were called with MiXCR by TCRdb after fastp trimmed the public reads at Q25, and only in-frame beta chains were retained. Records with the same CDR3 protein are collapsed into one entry carrying the most frequent genes and DNA. The sample profile shows about 610,000 distinct CDR3 sequences; roughly a tenth of them were found once. The ten largest clones take up roughly 4% of the sample.

The rearranged chain carries TRBV6-2 or TRBV6-3 and TRBJ2-7, with a tentative D call of TRBD1 or TRBD2, each matching 5 bases. Specimen: PBMCs from the stem cell graft donor, collected from the stem cell graft. The receptor's source is a human donor who donated a stem cell graft to a child with acute myeloid leukemia. The bases are TGTGCCAGCACGCGTTCCGGGACCGGCCCCTACGAGCAGTACTTC. This sequence encodes CASTRSGTGPYEQYF.